This T cell receptor beta chain is from a study of T cell responses to AZD1222 COVID-19 vaccine. The CDR3 totals 16 residues. Libraries were prepared by immunoSEQ multiplex PCR; TCRdb keeps only in-frame clonotypes and omits some of them. The sample consists of approximately 180,000 clones, 85% to 95% of them appearing once. The origin of this receptor is an adult who received the MenACWY meningococcal vaccine as a control. The specimen comprised peripheral blood, sampled 28 days after the second dose of the MenACWY control vaccine. The V gene is TRBV21-1, the J gene TRBJ2-7. TRBV21-1 is assigned pseudogene status. CDR3 bases: TGTGCCAGCAGCAAATCCTTCTGGATGAGCTCCTACGAGCAGTACTTC. Its translation is CASSKSFWMSSYEQYF.